The source of this TCR beta chain is a study of blood T cell repertoires in COVID-19. At the level of the study: Whether acute or convalescent, the COVID-19 samples came from the United States, Italy and Spain. Nucleic acid was either cDNA or gDNA, and it came from T cells, B-cell-depleted T cells, or PBMCs.

The CDR3 extends over 16 amino acids. The J segment lost 8 bases and the V segment lost 8 bases, leaving 18 bases of the junction unmatched. Germline CDR1 is LGHNA and CDR2 is YNFKEQ. Original processing notes: Scientists estimated how many nucleated cells there were by amplifying reference gene primers. Measured with immunoSEQ multiplex PCR; TCRdb has only the in-frame clones, and not every one. The DNA was the basis for D and trimming; V, J and clone size are from that table. The repertoire has some 190,000 clones, roughly 84% of them found once; the top ten carry 15% to 20%. Seattle patients were enrolled while actively infected and followed longitudinally.

V usage is TRBV4-2 and J usage is TRBJ1-1; the match to TRBD1 covers 9 bases. Sequencing was done on a sample of peripheral blood. This sequence originates from a person aged 70 to 79 with COVID-19, enrolled during active disease. The CDR3, as DNA: TGTGCCAGCGGCCTAACGGACAGGGGTTTTTCAGTGGAAGCTTTCTTT. Translation gives CASGLTDRGFSVEAFF.